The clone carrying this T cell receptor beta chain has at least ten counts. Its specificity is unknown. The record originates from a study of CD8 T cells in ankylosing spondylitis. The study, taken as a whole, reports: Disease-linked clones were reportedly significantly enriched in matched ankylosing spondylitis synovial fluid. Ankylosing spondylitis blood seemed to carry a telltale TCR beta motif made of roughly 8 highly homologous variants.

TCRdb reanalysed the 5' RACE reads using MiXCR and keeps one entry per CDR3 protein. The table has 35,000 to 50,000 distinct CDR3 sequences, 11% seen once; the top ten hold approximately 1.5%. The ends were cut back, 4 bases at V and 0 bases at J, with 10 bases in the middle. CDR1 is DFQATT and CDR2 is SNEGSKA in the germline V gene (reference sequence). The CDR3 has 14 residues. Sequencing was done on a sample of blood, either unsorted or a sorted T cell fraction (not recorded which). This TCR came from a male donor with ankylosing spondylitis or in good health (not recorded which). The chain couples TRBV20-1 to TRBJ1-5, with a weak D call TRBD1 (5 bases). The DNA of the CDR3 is TGCAGTGCTACCGGGGCGTATAGCAATCAGCCCCAGCATTTT. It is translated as CSATGAYSNQPQHF.